This TCR beta chain comes out of a study of blood T cell repertoires in COVID-19. As for the study in general: Nucleic acid was either cDNA or gDNA, and it came from T cells, B-cell-depleted T cells, or PBMCs.

Profiling relied on immunoSEQ multiplex PCR, and the TCRdb table lists in-frame clones only, not all of them. This sample has about 350,000 clones, with about 93% found just once. In germline, CDR1 is KGHDR, CDR2 SFDVKD. The CDR3 runs to 16 residues. V trimming: 5 bases; J trimming: 6 bases; junction bases outside the gene matches: 10. The V and J genes are TRBV24-1 and TRBJ2-3; 10 positions match TRBD2. Specimen: peripheral blood. The origin of this receptor is a woman aged 18-29 years who had recovered from COVID-19. The CDR3 nucleotides read TGTGCCACCAGTGTCCCTAGCGGGAGTTCCTCCGATACGCAGTATTTT. Its protein product is CATSVPSGSSSDTQYF.